This TCR beta chain was obtained from a study of cytomegalovirus exposure and HLA in healthy donors. V lost 0 bases to trimming and J lost 0 bases; unmatched junction nucleotides: 1. This CDR3 comprises 16 residues. The germline V gene has CDR1 MNHNY and CDR2 SVGAGI (reference sequence). In regard to this clone: Its target is not known.

The PCR ran on 60 Vbeta and 13 Jbeta primers. The method was immunoSEQ multiplex PCR; TCRdb's version includes in-frame clones alone and lacks a portion of them. The sample records 70,000 or so clones, about nine tenths being singletons. Study-wide results and limits: Follow-up analysis found HLA locus-dependent TCR association rates, highest for DRB1 and lowest for HLA-C.

This TCR was recovered from a woman younger than 45 in good health and CMV-seronegative. The sequenced sample was PBMCs. The chain links TRBV6-6 to TRBJ2-1; 8 bases align to TRBD2. CDR3 DNA sequence: TGTGCCAGCAGTTACTCGAGCGGGAGCTCCTACAATGAGCAGTTCTTC. Residues: CASSYSSGSSYNEQFF.